This T cell receptor (beta chain) was recorded in a study of T cells in Graves' hyperthyroidism and ophthalmopathy. The germline V and J ends were trimmed by 2 bases and 10 bases, with 25 bases remaining between them. CDR3 length equals 17 residues. Looked up from germline, CDR1 is SGHTS and CDR2 is YDEGEE. Amplification of TCR beta CDR3 regions used RNA as the template. Researchers ran a first-round RT-PCR on the TCR CDR3 using the HTBI primer set. A single record per CDR3 protein comes from TCRdb applying MiXCR to the multiplex PCR reads. The table shows under 800,000 distinct CDR3 sequences, with approximately 15% occurring only once. General study points: Also found in blood were most expanded thyroid clonotypes above 0.001.

Clinical symptoms, serum thyroxine, TRAb, thyroid ultrasound and orbital computed tomography informed diagnoses. On this clonotype: The antigen is undetermined.

Sequenced input: blood. The TCR comes from a woman under 30 with Graves' hyperthyroidism. The chain combines TRBV5-8 with TRBJ2-1; D is ambiguous. CDR3 region: CASSLPRGSSSRWEQFF. CDR3 nucleotide sequence: TGTGCCAGCAGCTTACCTCGTGGTAGCAGCTCCCGTTGGGAGCAGTTCTTC.